This is a list of T cell receptor beta chains from one sample in a study of blood T cell repertoires in COVID-19. The table came from immunoSEQ multiplex PCR; TCRdb's copy has only in-frame clones and leaves some out. The sample lists approximately 150,000 clones, 75% to 85% seen once, with approximately 14% in the top ten. The specimen was PBMCs or T cells enriched from blood (not recorded which). These receptor sequences come from a man aged 50-60 years who had recovered from COVID-19. The CDR3 runs from the conserved cysteine through the conserved F or W. D genes are given only for firm matches. Only part of the rows carry a size: once, few, many, or a class if the clone is expanded.

clone_size d_call j_call v_call cdr3_aa cdr3_nt
- TRBD1 TRBJ1-2 TRBV7-9 CASRDSAYGYTF TGTGCCAGTCGGGACAGCGCCTATGGCTACACCTTC
- TRBD1 TRBJ1-1 TRBV6-5 CASRQGWNTEAFF TGTGCCAGCAGACAGGGGTGGAACACTGAAGCTTTCTTT
- TRBD2 TRBJ2-5 TRBV6-5 CASNKRGVQETQYF TGTGCCAGCAATAAGCGGGGGGTTCAAGAGACCCAGTACTTC
- - TRBJ1-2 TRBV28 CASSLTSQGGYGYTF TGTGCCAGCAGTCTCACCTCACAGGGTGGCTATGGCTACACCTTC
- - TRBJ1-5 TRBV30 CAWSVGQFNQPQHF TGTGCCTGGAGTGTGGGGCAGTTCAATCAGCCCCAGCATTTT
- - TRBJ1-2 TRBV6-4 CASSDGTGYYGYTF TGTGCCAGCAGTGACGGTACAGGGTACTATGGCTACACCTTC
- TRBD1 TRBJ2-6 TRBV5-1 CASSPDRAPIVLTF TGCGCCAGCAGCCCGGACAGGGCCCCTATCGTCCTGACTTTC
- - TRBJ2-2 TRBV5-1 CASSPQVLGELFF TGCGCCAGCAGCCCACAGGTCCTCGGGGAGCTGTTTTTT
- - TRBJ2-3 TRBV19 CASSIDTKSTDTQYF TGTGCCAGTAGTATAGACACTAAGAGCACAGATACGCAGTATTTT
- TRBD1 TRBJ1-4 TRBV7-9 CASSLAGTGTANEKLFF TGTGCCAGCAGCTTAGCGGGTACTGGGACAGCTAATGAAAAACTGTTTTTT
- - TRBJ1-4 TRBV7-8 CASSLEGGVGEKLFF TGTGCCAGCAGCCTTGAAGGGGGGGTGGGTGAAAAACTGTTTTTT
- - TRBJ1-5 TRBV5-4 CASSIQGRGNQPQHF TGTGCCAGCAGTATTCAGGGGCGAGGCAATCAGCCCCAGCATTTT
- TRBD1 TRBJ2-4 TRBV5-1 CASSYTGGRAKNIQYF TGCGCCAGCAGCTATACAGGGGGCCGGGCCAAAAACATTCAGTACTTC
- TRBD2 TRBJ2-4 TRBV7-2 CASSQEAGVKNIQYF TGTGCCAGCAGCCAAGAAGCGGGAGTCAAAAACATTCAGTACTTC
- TRBD1 TRBJ1-1 TRBV12-3/TRBV12-4 CASSSDRGTEAFF TGTGCCAGCAGTTCAGACAGGGGCACTGAAGCTTTCTTT
- - TRBJ1-1 TRBV10-3 CAISESTLGTEAFF TGTGCCATCAGTGAGTCGACTCTTGGCACTGAAGCTTTCTTT
few TRBD1 TRBJ1-1 TRBV2 CASGQALNTEAFF TGTGCCAGCGGACAGGCTTTGAACACTGAAGCTTTCTTT
- TRBD1 TRBJ2-7 TRBV5-1 CASSVGQGTIEQYF TGCGCCAGCAGCGTGGGACAGGGGACCATCGAGCAGTACTTC
- - TRBJ2-7 TRBV5-8 CASSHYEQYF TGTGCCAGCAGCCACTACGAGCAGTACTTC
- TRBD1 TRBJ1-5 TRBV24-1 CATGQGNQPQHF TGTGCCACCGGACAGGGCAATCAGCCCCAGCATTTT
few - TRBJ1-2 TRBV19 CASSPFDSYGYTF TGTGCCAGTAGTCCCTTTGACAGCTATGGCTACACCTTC
once - TRBJ1-5 TRBV7-9 CASSALQGPPNQPQHF TGTGCCAGCAGCGCATTACAGGGCCCTCCCAATCAGCCCCAGCATTTT
- - TRBJ2-1 TRBV7-3 CASSSPESRVDEQFF TGTGCCAGCAGCTCTCCGGAATCACGGGTCGATGAGCAGTTCTTC
few TRBD1 TRBJ1-2 TRBV11-2 CASSFGTGGVVGYTF TGTGCCAGCAGCTTCGGGACAGGGGGCGTCGTTGGCTACACCTTC
- - TRBJ1-2 TRBV5-6 CASSLTPSNYGYTF TGTGCCAGCAGCTTAACTCCAAGTAACTATGGCTACACCTTC
- TRBD1 TRBJ1-2 TRBV2 CASTEQGAGYGYTF TGTGCCAGCACCGAACAGGGGGCTGGCTATGGCTACACCTTC
- - TRBJ1-2 TRBV3-1/TRBV3-2 CASKKKGGGHHYGYTF TGTGCCAGCAAAAAAAAGGGCGGGGGCCACCACTATGGCTACACCTTC
once - TRBJ1-1 TRBV30 CAWSVVGRKDTEAFF TGTGCCTGGAGTGTTGTGGGCAGGAAGGACACTGAAGCTTTCTTT
few - TRBJ1-5 TRBV6-5 CASSYLQGGKGVAQHF TGTGCCAGCAGTTACTTACAGGGTGGGAAAGGTGTAGCCCAGCATTTT
- TRBD1 TRBJ1-1 TRBV29-1 CSVATGWVTEAFF TGCAGCGTGGCGACAGGGTGGGTCACTGAAGCTTTCTTT
- - TRBJ1-5 TRBV27 CASSLVGVRQPQHF TGTGCCAGCAGTTTAGTAGGGGTCAGGCAGCCCCAGCATTTT
few - TRBJ2-5 TRBV2 CASSESVQETQYF TGTGCCAGCAGTGAATCGGTCCAAGAGACCCAGTACTTC
- TRBD1 TRBJ2-1 TRBV6-5 CASSWGQGDEQFF TGTGCCAGCAGTTGGGGACAGGGCGATGAGCAGTTCTTC
- TRBD1 TRBJ2-7 TRBV2 CASSRQGAHEQYF TGTGCCAGCAGTCGACAGGGGGCCCACGAGCAGTACTTC
- TRBD2 TRBJ2-5 TRBV5-4 CASSLGTSGQETQYF TGTGCCAGCAGCTTAGGGACTAGCGGCCAAGAGACCCAGTACTTC
- - TRBJ1-2 TRBV2 CASTRAGDYGYTF TGTGCCAGCACCCGGGCAGGGGACTATGGCTACACCTTC
- - TRBJ2-2 TRBV19 CASSITTGFTNTGELFF TGTGCCAGTAGTATTACCACAGGATTTACGAACACCGGGGAGCTGTTTTTT
few - TRBJ1-4 TRBV29-1 CSGKFTGATNEKLFF TGCAGCGGTAAATTTACTGGTGCAACTAATGAAAAACTGTTTTTT
- TRBD1 TRBJ1-6 TRBV19 CASCQGEYSPLHF TGTGCCAGCTGCCAGGGGGAATATTCACCCCTCCACTTT
- TRBD1 TRBJ2-7 TRBV5-6 CASSMTGSTYEQYF TGTGCCAGCAGCATGACAGGGAGTACCTACGAGCAGTACTTC
- TRBD2 TRBJ2-1 TRBV20-1 CSANDATSGDNEQFF TGCAGTGCTAATGACGCTACTAGCGGGGACAATGAGCAGTTCTTC
- - TRBJ1-2 TRBV5-6 CASSPPRGGYTF TGTGCCAGCAGCCCCCCGCGGGGGGGCTACACCTTC
- - TRBJ2-7 TRBV5-1 CASSLETGTGEQYF TGCGCCAGCAGCTTGGAGACAGGCACAGGCGAGCAGTACTTC
- TRBD1 TRBJ2-2 TRBV29-1 CSVQTGYTGELFF TGCAGCGTCCAGACAGGGTACACCGGGGAGCTGTTTTTT
few TRBD2 TRBJ2-5 TRBV7-9 CASSYSGGARETQYF TGTGCCAGCAGCTACTCCGGGGGGGCCCGGGAGACCCAGTACTTC
few - TRBJ1-6 TRBV5-6 CASSLTASPLHF TGTGCCAGCAGCTTGACTGCTTCACCCCTCCACTTT
- TRBD2 TRBJ2-7 TRBV20-1 CSASKVWWGLAGPPFSYEQYF TGCAGTGCTAGTAAGGTGTGGTGGGGACTAGCGGGCCCGCCCTTCTCCTACGAGCAGTACTTC
- TRBD1 TRBJ2-3 TRBV11-2 CASSEYGTGKGTDTQYF TGTGCCAGCAGCGAGTACGGGACAGGCAAGGGGACAGATACGCAGTATTTT
- TRBD1 TRBJ1-1 TRBV6-5 CASSLGQGIIAEAFF TGTGCCAGCAGTCTGGGACAGGGGATCATCGCTGAAGCTTTCTTT
once TRBD2 TRBJ2-3 TRBV10-3 CAISVRAGVDTQYF TGTGCCATCAGTGTTCGAGCGGGGGTAGATACGCAGTATTTT
- - TRBJ1-2 TRBV12-5 CASAPGQNYGYTF TGTGCTAGTGCCCCCGGACAGAACTATGGCTACACCTTC
many TRBD1 TRBJ2-7 TRBV5-1 CASSLVSGGQGEQYF TGCGCCAGCAGCTTGGTCTCAGGGGGCCAGGGAGAGCAGTACTTC
- - TRBJ1-2 TRBV6-1 CASSEGARVGYTF TGTGCCAGCAGTGAAGGGGCGAGGGTGGGCTACACCTTC
- - TRBJ2-6 TRBV9 CASSVQIGSSGANVLTF TGTGCCAGCAGCGTCCAAATCGGGAGCTCTGGGGCCAACGTCCTGACTTTC
- TRBD1 TRBJ1-2 TRBV24-1 CATSGTGGAKNGYTF TGTGCCACCAGTGGGACAGGGGGCGCCAAGAATGGCTACACCTTC
- TRBD1 TRBJ2-3 TRBV3-1/TRBV3-2 CASSPSGQGLRNTQYF TGTGCCAGCAGCCCCTCGGGACAGGGCCTCCGGAATACGCAGTATTTT
- TRBD1 TRBJ2-1 TRBV7-8 CASSQGTGSNEQFF TGTGCCAGCAGCCAGGGGACAGGGTCGAATGAGCAGTTCTTC
- TRBD1 TRBJ1-2 TRBV30 CAWDRVGGYGYTF TGTGCCTGGGACAGGGTTGGTGGGTATGGCTACACCTTC